The text below deals with one TCR beta chain. The data stem from a study of blood T cell repertoires in COVID-19. The overall study: The United States, Italy and Spain supplied acute and convalescent COVID-19 samples.

Here immunoSEQ multiplex PCR was the method, and the copy in TCRdb shows in-frame clones only, minus some. Seen here are some 230,000 clones, about 80% observed once, and the top ten hold 2% to 2.5%. CDR3 size: 14 residues. Germline assignment: CDR1 LNHNV and CDR2 YYDKDF (reference sequence). Trimming cost V 1 base and J 8 bases; bases outside gene matches: 5. The clonotype was recovered from an older woman with acute or convalescent COVID-19. The V and J genes are TRBV15 and TRBJ2-1, with 7 bases that match TRBD1. Sequencing was performed on peripheral blood. The CDR3 DNA is TGTGCCACCAGCAGAGGGGGGACAGACGATGAGCAGTTCTTC. This encodes CATSRGGTDDEQFF.